The present entry profiles one T cell receptor beta chain with its context. Its specificity is unknown. Regions amplified from RNA transcripts were the TCR beta CDR3 regions. The HTBI set primed first-round TCR CDR3 RT-PCR. TCRdb independently ran MiXCR on the multiplex PCR reads; one entry per CDR3 protein. The sample lists hundreds of thousands of distinct CDR3 sequences, 40% to 55% occurring once. These data are taken from a study of T cells in Graves' hyperthyroidism and ophthalmopathy. Germline assignment: CDR1 SEHNR and CDR2 FQNEAQ (reference sequence). The CDR3 totals 15 residues. Germline trimming cut 5 bases from V and 4 bases from J; bases unmatched to any gene: 9. Study results and limitations: Blood shared most expanded thyroid clonotypes above 0.001. Median prediction lead before ophthalmopathy onset was roughly 6 months with the model.

Exclusion criteria comprised uncontrolled infection, other autoimmune disease, pregnancy or lactation. Diagnoses rested on clinical symptoms, serum thyroxine and TRAb, thyroid ultrasound and orbital computed tomography. The chain carries TRBV7-9 and TRBJ1-2, with TRBD1 matching 8 bases. This clonotype originated in an adult man with Graves' disease, either hyperthyroidism or ophthalmopathy (not recorded which). The material sequenced was peripheral blood or thyroid tissue (not recorded which). DNA of the CDR3: TGTGCCAGCAGCCTCAGCCGACAGGGGCCCTATGGCTACACCTTC. Its translation is CASSLSRQGPYGYTF.